This is a list of T cell receptor beta chains from one sample in a study of control samples from healthy donors and cancer patients. The repertoire was sequenced with immunoSEQ multiplex PCR; TCRdb's copy has only in-frame clones and lacks some. The table has 100,000 or so clones, approximately 80% seen once; the top ten hold 10% to 13%. Sequenced material: blood. Receptor source: a woman between 25 and 40 years old in good health. CDR3s include the opening cysteine and the closing phenylalanine or tryptophan. D genes are given only for firm matches. Clone size is not always given. Where it is, it says once, few, many or a class for expanded clones.

CSVLQGANQPQHF	TGCAGCGTTTTACAGGGGGCCAATCAGCCCCAGCATTTT	TRBD1	TRBJ1-5	NA	TRBV29-1
CASSEKVTQYF	TGTGCCAGCAGTGAAAAGGTGACCCAGTACTTC	NA	TRBJ2-5	once	TRBV25-1
CASSLGVDYGYTF	TGTGCCAGCAGCTTGGGGGTTGACTATGGCTACACCTTC	NA	TRBJ1-2	NA	TRBV11-2
CADTRATEAFF	TGTGCTGATACAAGGGCCACTGAAGCTTTCTTT	NA	TRBJ1-1	NA	TRBV30
CASSLGLRETQYF	TGTGCCAGCAGCTTAGGGCTGAGAGAGACCCAGTACTTC	NA	TRBJ2-5	NA	TRBV7-2
CAWSAFNQPQHF	TGTGCCTGGAGTGCCTTCAATCAGCCCCAGCATTTT	NA	TRBJ1-5	few	TRBV30
CATDDRGRESYEQYF	TGTGCCACGGATGACAGGGGGCGGGAATCCTACGAGCAGTACTTC	TRBD1	TRBJ2-7	NA	TRBV10-3
CASSINRLAGEQFF	TGTGCCAGCAGCATCAACCGACTAGCGGGGGAGCAGTTCTTC	TRBD2	TRBJ2-1	NA	TRBV7-3
CASSEALGYTQYF	TGCGCCAGCAGTGAGGCTCTAGGCTATACGCAGTATTTT	NA	TRBJ2-3	NA	TRBV10-1
CASSYSSVGNYGYTF	TGTGCCAGCAGTTACTCGAGTGTAGGGAACTATGGCTACACCTTC	NA	TRBJ1-2	NA	TRBV6-5
CASSRRGRARGDTQYF	TGTGCCAGCAGCCGGCGGGGGAGGGCTCGCGGAGATACGCAGTATTTT	TRBD2	TRBJ2-3	NA	TRBV3-1/TRBV3-2
CATARGGITQYF	TGTGCCACAGCAAGGGGGGGCATTACGCAGTATTTT	NA	TRBJ2-3	NA	TRBV2
CASSIVSGGPYNEQFF	TGTGCCAGTAGTATTGTATCAGGGGGCCCCTACAATGAGCAGTTCTTC	TRBD1	TRBJ2-1	NA	TRBV19
CAISDTPGRQGNMNTEAFF	TGTGCCATCAGTGACACCCCTGGGAGACAGGGGAATATGAACACTGAAGCTTTCTTT	TRBD1	TRBJ1-1	NA	TRBV10-3
CASSNASITEAFF	TGTGCCAGCAGCAATGCATCGATTACTGAAGCTTTCTTT	NA	TRBJ1-1	NA	TRBV21-1
CASKRSSTDTQYF	TGTGCCAGTAAGCGGAGTAGCACAGATACGCAGTATTTT	NA	TRBJ2-3	NA	TRBV19
CASSQESEQYF	TGTGCCAGCAGCCAAGAGTCGGAGCAGTACTTC	NA	TRBJ2-7	NA	TRBV4-2
CASSVGAGGDSPLHF	TGTGCCAGCAGCGTAGGGGCAGGCGGAGATTCACCCCTCCACTTT	NA	TRBJ1-6	NA	TRBV9
CASSLGGGYTF	TGTGCCAGCAGCTTAGGCGGGGGCTACACCTTC	NA	TRBJ1-2	NA	TRBV7-9
CASSHPKHMNYGYTF	TGTGCCAGCAGCCATCCAAAGCACATGAACTATGGCTACACCTTC	NA	TRBJ1-2	few	TRBV11-2
CASSSKLSGNTIYF	TGTGCCAGCAGTTCTAAGCTCTCTGGAAACACCATATATTTT	NA	TRBJ1-3	NA	TRBV7-9
CAWGQSSYEQYF	TGTGCCTGGGGACAGTCCTCCTACGAGCAGTACTTC	NA	TRBJ2-7	NA	TRBV30
CASGPRLDYEQYF	TGTGCCAGCGGTCCCAGGCTCGACTACGAGCAGTACTTC	NA	TRBJ2-7	NA	TRBV2
CASSRTGQDQPQHF	TGTGCCAGTAGTCGGACAGGGCAGGATCAGCCCCAGCATTTT	TRBD1	TRBJ1-5	NA	TRBV19
CASSLPRGSDTEAFF	TGTGCCAGCAGCCTCCCCCGGGGATCGGACACTGAAGCTTTCTTT	NA	TRBJ1-1	few	TRBV13
CARDRGDTEAFF	TGTGCCAGGGACAGGGGAGATACTGAAGCTTTCTTT	NA	TRBJ1-1	once	TRBV21-1
CASSETRGRGAEAFF	TGTGCCAGCAGTGAAACCAGGGGCCGTGGGGCTGAAGCTTTCTTT	NA	TRBJ1-1	NA	TRBV6-1
CASSQGSGSYEQYF	TGCGCCAGCAGCCAAGGGTCGGGTTCCTACGAGCAGTACTTC	NA	TRBJ2-7	NA	TRBV4-3
CASSAPAGLAGGQETQYF	TGTGCCAGCAGTGCCCCCGCGGGACTAGCGGGGGGGCAAGAGACCCAGTACTTC	TRBD2	TRBJ2-5	NA	TRBV6-1
CASRGQILGGYTF	TGTGCCAGCAGAGGACAGATCTTGGGAGGCTACACCTTC	NA	TRBJ1-2	NA	TRBV6-5
CASTRPQSGGAHEQFF	TGTGCCAGCACCCGACCCCAGAGCGGGGGGGCCCATGAGCAGTTCTTC	TRBD2	TRBJ2-1	NA	TRBV6-6
CASSPGTGLGGYTF	TGTGCCAGCAGCCCAGGGACAGGGTTGGGTGGCTACACCTTC	TRBD1	TRBJ1-2	NA	TRBV7-2
CASSTRTGATEAFF	TGTGCCAGCAGCACGCGGACAGGGGCCACTGAAGCTTTCTTT	TRBD1	TRBJ1-1	NA	TRBV7-2
CASSIDLGTGELFF	TGTGCCAGTAGTATAGATTTGGGCACCGGGGAGCTGTTTTTT	NA	TRBJ2-2	NA	TRBV19
CAWSPVSYEQYF	TGTGCCTGGAGTCCAGTCTCCTACGAGCAGTACTTC	NA	TRBJ2-7	NA	TRBV30
CASSVPLGGEQFF	TGTGCCAGCAGCGTCCCTTTGGGGGGTGAGCAGTTCTTC	NA	TRBJ2-1	few	TRBV9
CASSQVQARSYNEQFF	TGCGCCAGCAGCCAAGTTCAAGCGCGCTCCTACAATGAGCAGTTCTTC	NA	TRBJ2-1	NA	TRBV4-1
CASSSGREYGYTF	TGTGCCAGCAGCTCGGGACGGGAATATGGCTACACCTTC	NA	TRBJ1-2	once	TRBV7-2
CASSHGQTNQPQHF	TGTGCCAGCAGCCACGGACAGACCAATCAGCCCCAGCATTTT	NA	TRBJ1-5	NA	TRBV3-1/TRBV3-2
CASSYTQGIYGYTF	TGCGCCAGCAGCTATACGCAGGGAATCTATGGCTACACCTTC	NA	TRBJ1-2	NA	TRBV5-1
CASSTFGGGTPNTQYF	TGTGCCAGCAGCACCTTTGGCGGGGGGACCCCTAATACGCAGTATTTT	TRBD2	TRBJ2-3	NA	TRBV7-2
CASSMGRGQDGYTF	TGCGCCAGCAGCATGGGGCGGGGGCAGGATGGCTACACCTTC	NA	TRBJ1-2	NA	TRBV5-1
CASSSGLASLPHEQYF	TGTGCCAGCAGTTCGGGACTAGCGAGTCTCCCCCACGAGCAGTACTTC	TRBD2	TRBJ2-7	NA	TRBV6-2/TRBV6-3
CASSPRAGQSYGYTF	TGTGCCAGCTCACCCCGGGCAGGGCAGAGCTATGGCTACACCTTC	NA	TRBJ1-2	NA	TRBV18
CASSERGLSTEAFF	TGTGCCAGCAGTGAAAGGGGTTTATCCACTGAAGCTTTCTTT	NA	TRBJ1-1	NA	TRBV25-1
CAIRGTGGEDGYTF	TGTGCCATCAGGGGGACAGGGGGCGAAGATGGCTACACCTTC	TRBD1	TRBJ1-2	NA	TRBV10-3
CASSEVDLRRNTEAFF	TGTGCCAGCAGTGAAGTAGACCTCAGGAGGAACACTGAAGCTTTCTTT	NA	TRBJ1-1	NA	TRBV2
CASSSQGAGNQPQHF	TGTGCCAGTAGTTCACAGGGGGCTGGCAATCAGCCCCAGCATTTT	TRBD1	TRBJ1-5	few	TRBV19
CASTPGQGKETQYF	TGTGCCAGTACCCCGGGACAGGGAAAAGAGACCCAGTACTTC	TRBD1	TRBJ2-5	NA	TRBV19
CASSSRDRGANYGYTF	TGTGCCAGCAGCAGCCGGGACAGGGGAGCTAACTATGGCTACACCTTC	TRBD1	TRBJ1-2	NA	TRBV11-1
CASSARPLGSPLHF	TGCGCCAGCAGTGCTCGGCCCCTCGGTTCACCCCTCCACTTT	NA	TRBJ1-6	NA	TRBV10-1